The TCR beta chain described here comes from a study of cytomegalovirus exposure and HLA in healthy donors (dated by TCRdb to about 2017). Context from the whole study: An earlier analysis of more than 550 of the donors reported 250 to 350 Gb of sequence data and around 100 million unique TCR beta sequences obtained from approximately 180 million T cells. Using immunosequencing, the study profiled T cell repertoires from 500 to 800 subjects and related those repertoires to cytomegalovirus serostatus. An earlier analysis of 587 of the donors used high-throughput TCR beta sequencing to judge whether each TCR beta V gene segment behaved as functional or pseudogenic. The later analysis used no new phenotypic data to find candidate immune exposures, relying instead on TCR beta sequences and their occurrence across donors. The study combined high-throughput TCR immunosequencing, statistical association of individual TCRs with disease status, and machine learning to predict cytomegalovirus infection status. Among the roughly 410 genotyped donors, around 79% belonged to the genetic ancestry cluster associated with self-reported Caucasian donors. The aim of the study was to test whether cataloging public T cell receptors could identify signatures of past pathogen exposure. Among around 400 genotyped donors of the cohort, an average of about 240,000 unique TCR beta nucleotide sequences were sequenced per donor, roughly 18% of them non-productive. About 320 gigabases of sequencing data and approximately 85 million unique TCR sequences were included in an early release covering roughly 600 HLA-typed donors. Four or five DR-DQ haplotypes were handled as single units for association and clustering, since linkage in the cohort was strong. Donor age, sex, ethnicity and CMV serostatus were compiled together with the repertoire data. Along with the approximately 700-subject first cohort, a separate validation cohort of over a hundred different subjects was used. The number of donors typed differed by locus, with roughly 629-640 for A, B, C, DRB1 and DQB1, around 500 for DQA1, 600 to 610 for DPA1, and approximately 470 for DPB1. Class I and class II HLA loci were covered by the typing at four-digit resolution. A later analysis re-examined previously published TCR beta repertoires from over 500 donors and added high-resolution HLA genotyping to investigate patterns of TCR occurrence. All discovery cohort repertoires had been generated using a single sequencing platform. A later genetic analysis used genome-wide SNP genotypes for about 60% of the roughly 670 donors, treating that subset as a discovery cohort.

Libraries came from the immunoSEQ multiplex PCR assay. The multiplex PCR relied on a mix of 60 forward primers for TCR Vbeta segments and 13 reverse primers for TCR Jbeta segments. A multiplex PCR assay on genomic DNA amplified the CDR3 region of rearranged TCR beta genes. On the Illumina HiSeq System, the amplified TCR beta libraries were sequenced as 87-base-pair reads. In the paper's pipeline: A later analysis counted tens of millions of unique TCR beta chains across the 666 repertoires, and roughly 10 million of these chains were shared by at least two donors. A nearest-neighbor algorithm error-corrected the raw reads and collapsed the reads into unique sequences, merging closely related sequences to remove PCR and sequencing errors. V, D and J gene segments were assigned by aligning CDR3 sequences to IMGT reference sequences. For a sequence to be retained, a match of at least six nucleotides to both a V gene segment and a J gene segment was required. Rearrangements were called productive when the CDR3 lacked stop codons and stayed in frame with V and J; all others were non-productive. CDR3 was defined by IMGT convention, running from the second conserved V-encoded cysteine to the conserved J-encoded phenylalanine. In an earlier analysis of more than 550 of the donors, sequences lacking an unambiguous match to a single V gene segment were excluded. In an earlier analysis of a few hundred of the donors, a V segment was called functional when productive rearrangements were above 56.7%, and segregating when the standard deviation between donors exceeded 5%. To diagnose cytomegalovirus status from the catalog of TCR beta chain sequences, a statistical classification framework was built. In a later analysis, TCR nucleotide sequences were compared against IMGT/GENE-DB human TR gene sequences so that V and J genes could be assigned. Using the TCRdist pipeline, a later analysis assigned CDR3 sequences along with most-parsimonious VDJ recombination scenarios. A later analysis defined each TCR beta chain by its CDR3 amino acid sequence plus V-gene family, and excluded reads lacking a unique V-gene family. In a later analysis, around 650 highly shared, low-generation-probability nucleotide sequences were removed to address suspected cross-contamination and a sequencing artifact. In a later analysis, a clonal expansion index was calculated for each public chain from normalized within-repertoire ranks of inferred template counts. A later analysis computed generation probabilities with a VDJ recombination model fitted to out-of-frame rearrangements, and checked the results against IGoR. A later analysis scored TCR-TCR, TCR-HLA and TCR-CMV co-occurrence with hypergeometric tests, applying a repertoire-size bias correction to TCR pairs. To estimate false discovery rates, a later analysis permuted the HLA or CMV assignments 20 times. A later analysis grouped co-occurring TCRs with DBSCAN, adding TCRdist sequence similarity when clustering within HLA-allele-positive subsets. Repertoires with fewer than 30,000 or more than 120,000 public chains, plus five repertoires with anomalous nucleotide sharing, were excluded from co-occurrence clustering. Sourced from immuneACCESS, this table was stored by TCRdb with only in-frame sequences that have V and J called. A share of the clones is absent; for the studies checked, an unresolved V gene accounts for under half, and the remainder has no known explanation. V, J and clone size derive from that table, while D and trimming were established from the DNA sequence. This sample gives about 150,000 clones in total; 75% to 85% of them show up just once. Clones ranked in the top ten supply under 15% of the sample.

The research as a whole found: A further reported finding was that TCR beta sequences accurately predicted the HLA-A and HLA-B alleles for most subjects in the first cohort. A later analysis found that most CMV-associated TCR beta chains appeared HLA-restricted, with HLA associations seemingly driven largely by CMV exposure. An association between a missense DCLRE1C variant and V-gene and J-gene trimming of TCR beta chains was found in a later genetic analysis and replicated in an independent cohort. According to a later genetic analysis, donors in an Asian-associated ancestry cluster had fewer N-insertions in productive TCRs than the approximately 650-donor mean. A later analysis found that HLA-associated TCR beta chains were more clonally expanded and had lower generation probabilities than equally common non-associated chains. Because some donors lacked HLA typing at each locus, the association tests relied only on the typed subset. In a later analysis, the rate of TCR association differed among HLA loci, with DRB1 alleles having the most associated TCRs and HLA-C alleles having the fewest. Only TCR beta chains were sequenced in this cohort, and the absence of alpha or paired-chain data limited detectable features. Assigning TCR associations to individual alleles was difficult when HLA alleles, especially DR and DQ, strongly co-occurred. In a later analysis, some 18,000 TCR beta sequences were associated with specific HLA alleles at a false discovery rate of 0.05. In an earlier analysis of under 600 of the donors, most TCR beta V segments were observed in productive rearrangements about 90% or about 30% of the time, broadly matching IMGT annotations. A cluster of highly shared sequence variants was judged likely to be a technical artifact of the sequencing pipeline. In the study, around 150 TCR beta chains were listed as associated with cytomegalovirus. The classifier was reported to diagnose cytomegalovirus status with high specificity and sensitivity in both the original cohort and the validation cohort. Correlated functional status among segregating V segments might be attributable to linkage disequilibrium, but an unknown experimental factor could not be ruled out. For the cohort, immune exposure information was limited to CMV serostatus. A few of the identified cytomegalovirus-associated TCR beta chains were confirmed in vitro to be specific for cytomegalovirus antigens. Because counts were too low, about 18 rarely observed V segments, including chromosome 9 orphons, were excluded from the earlier analysis of around 590 of the donors. A later analysis reported that several top co-occurrence clusters appeared linked to parvovirus B19, influenza, CMV and Epstein-Barr virus. While some public TCRs were present in many individuals, most TCR sequences turned up only very rarely across donors. Presence/absence analyses assumed roughly uniform sequencing depth across donors, an assumption that may not hold. It was suggested by the authors that the approach could potentially be generalized to other disease states and immunological phenotypes.

For this clone: The target of this receptor is not known. Within one base of it there is no much larger clone, and no base qualities were kept.

The cohort consisted of approximately 670 healthy bone marrow donors. At the time of sampling, all cohort members were nominally healthy, though unrecorded immune exposures were likely present. The donor tested CMV seropositive and was one of the 289 seropositive cohort members. A peripheral blood sample was collected from each donor, and TCR beta sequencing was performed on peripheral blood mononuclear cells. The Qiagen DNeasy Blood Extraction Kit was used to extract genomic DNA from the blood cell samples. Sequenced material: PBMCs. The source of this sequence is a woman aged 45-60 years in good health and CMV-seropositive.

This receptor carries the CDR3 CAWSVRVAGGYTF. The DNA sequence reads TGTGCCTGGAGTGTACGAGTTGCAGGGGGCTACACCTTC. The sequence joins TRBV30 to TRBJ1-2, with TRBD1 perhaps the D gene, on 5 matching bases. Spanning cysteine to phenylalanine, the CDR3 consists of 13 amino acids. Solely the CDR3 DNA is kept, with 39 bases framed from the first base. The germline V gene (reference sequence) specifies GTSNPN as CDR1 and SVGIG as CDR2. Trimming takes 0 bases from V and 8 bases from J, and the germline ends sit 13 bases apart.